The 12 T cell receptor beta chains given below trace back to one sample, sequenced in a study of shared clonotypes between healthy human individuals. Assay: immunoSEQ multiplex PCR; the TCRdb copy retains only in-frame clones and omits some. In the table there are some 2,100,000 clones, 85% to 95% of which are singletons. CD45RO-negative cells were positively selected for CCR7, leaving out terminally differentiated effector memory CD45RA+ cells. Sequencing input: naive CD8+ T cells from PBMCs. All receptors come from a man between 18 and 29 years old in good health. Some clones in this sample may be carry-over from other donors' samples.

This chain uses TRBV6-1 with TRBJ2-4; 9 nucleotides match TRBD2. Germline CDR1 reads MNHNS; CDR2 reads SASEGT. Trimming took 3 bases from V and 0 from J; bases not matched to a gene: 3. The CDR3 sequence is 16 residues long. CDR3 in amino acids: CASSETSGVAKNIQYF. In DNA form, the CDR3 reads TGTGCCAGCAGTGAGACTAGCGGAGTAGCCAAAAACATTCAGTACTTC.

The chain has TRBV4-3 and TRBJ2-7; no firm D call. Germline assignment: CDR1 LGHNA and CDR2 YSLEER. This CDR3 is built from 15 residues. V lost 5 bases and J 6 bases, leaving 20 bases between the germline ends. CDR3 coding DNA: TGCGCCAGCAGCGATAGGATGACGGGTCTCGGCGAGCAGTACTTC. Encoded protein: CASSDRMTGLGEQYF.

In its sample, this clone was seen once. The chain combines TRBV5-1 with TRBJ2-1; no clear D. Germline V gene sequence: CDR1 SGHRS, CDR2 YFSETQ. There are 16 residues in the CDR3. Trimming removed 4 bases at V and 8 bases at J, with 22 bases between. Written as DNA, the CDR3 is TGCGCCAGCAGCCCTGACGACAAACTCCTAAGCCATGAGCAGTTCTTC. The encoded protein is CASSPDDKLLSHEQFF. The variable domain in full, completed from reference TRBV5-1 and TRBJ2-1, reads KAGVTQTPRYLIKTRGQQVTLSCSPISGHRSVSWYQQTPGQGLQFLFEYFSETQRNKGNFPGRFSGRQFSNSRSEMNVSTLELGDSALYLCASSPDDKLLSHEQFFGPGTRLTVL.

The rearrangement links TRBV4-3 to TRBJ2-1, with a tentative D call TRBD2 (6 bases). Germline CDR1 LGHNA, CDR2 YSLEER. The CDR3 sequence is 14 residues long. V shed 4 bases and J shed 5 bases, with 12 bases lying between them. CDR3 residues: CASSPSSSDNEQFF. CDR3 DNA sequence: TGCGCCAGCAGCCCTTCGTCTAGCGACAATGAGCAGTTCTTC.

CDR3 in amino acids: CASSYPETDITGELFF. CDR3 sequence (DNA): TGTGCCAGCAGTTACCCCGAGACAGATATCACCGGGGAGCTGTTTTTT. The V gene is TRBV6-6, the J gene TRBJ2-2; D might be TRBD1 (5 bases). The CDR3 has 16 amino acids. Trimming left V 2 bases short and J 4 bases short, with 14 bases between. The germline CDR1 and CDR2 sequences are MNHNY and SVGAGI (reference sequence).

This clone occurred once. V usage is TRBV9 and J usage is TRBJ1-4; D gene unclear. The ends were cut back, 3 bases at V and 7 bases at J, with 7 bases in the middle. The CDR3 runs to 12 residues. Germline CDR1 and CDR2: SGDLS and YYNGEE. The CDR3 DNA reads TGTGCCAGCAGCGCCGGATCTGAAAAACTGTTTTTT. Amino acids: CASSAGSEKLFF.

The chain has TRBV27 and TRBJ2-1, with 7 positions matching TRBD2. This CDR3 is built from 15 residues. The V and J ends lost 7 bases and 7 bases, in that order; junction bases with no gene match: 13. Germline CDR1 and CDR2: MNHEY and SMNVEV (reference sequence). The CDR3 here is CASTPVGGRWNEQFF. The CDR3 DNA is TGTGCCAGCACTCCTGTTGGCGGGAGATGGAATGAGCAGTTCTTC.

The chain combines TRBV5-1 with TRBJ2-2, with 7 bases matching TRBD1. J lost 0 bases, V lost 0 bases, and 8 bases had no gene match. Per the germline V gene, CDR1 is SGHRS and CDR2 is YFSETQ. This CDR3 has 18 amino acids. CDR3 coding DNA: TGCGCCAGCAGCTTGGGTGAATGGGACAGCGCGAACACCGGGGAGCTGTTTTTT. Translating gives CASSLGEWDSANTGELFF. Variable domain in full (rest from reference TRBV5-1 and TRBJ2-2): KAGVTQTPRYLIKTRGQQVTLSCSPISGHRSVSWYQQTPGQGLQFLFEYFSETQRNKGNFPGRFSGRQFSNSRSEMNVSTLELGDSALYLCASSLGEWDSANTGELFFGEGSRLTVL.

This sequence joins TRBV7-2 and TRBJ2-1; 9 bases are a match to TRBD1. With 5 bases clipped from V and 8 bases from J, the junction kept 4 bases outside the gene matches. Germline assignment: CDR1 SGHTA and CDR2 FQGNSA. The CDR3 has 13 residues. In nucleotides, the CDR3 is TGTGCCAGCAGCATACAGGGGGCCGATGAGCAGTTCTTC. Translation gives CASSIQGADEQFF.

The chain is built from TRBV10-1 and TRBJ2-3, with no clear D. The CDR3 is made up of 14 amino acids. V was clipped by 6 bases and J by 2 bases, with 12 bases between them. CDR1 WNHNN and CDR2 SYGVQD come from the germline V gene (reference sequence). The CDR3 nucleotides read TGCGCCAGCAGGGATGACTCGTACACAGATACGCAGTATTTT. Translated, it gives CASRDDSYTDTQYF.

This sequence joins TRBV14 and TRBJ2-7, with 8 bases aligning to TRBD1. The CDR3 has 15 amino acids. The germline gives CDR1 SGHDN, CDR2 FVKESK. Trimming took 2 bases from V and 1 from J; bases not matched to a gene: 4. CDR3 nucleotides: TGTGCCAGCAGCCAATTCGGGACAGGATCCTACGAGCAGTACTTC. Its protein product is CASSQFGTGSYEQYF.

The rearrangement links TRBV4-1 to TRBJ1-3, with D uncertain. This CDR3 region has 12 residues. CDR1 and CDR2 from the germline V gene are MGHRA and YSYEKL. V was shortened by 1 base and J by 7 bases, with 5 bases between the two germline ends. CDR3 in DNA: TGCGCCAGCAGCCAAGTCGGGAACACCATATATTTT. It codes for CASSQVGNTIYF.